This TCR beta chain was documented in a study of T cell changes during pregnancy in multiple sclerosis. V lost 2 bases and J 3 bases, leaving 18 bases between the germline ends. Germline V CDR1 and CDR2: SGHKS, YYEKEE (reference sequence). This CDR3 is 16 amino acids long. Clones were sequenced by immunoSEQ multiplex PCR, and TCRdb holds only the in-frame ones, with some missing. The table shows roughly 59,000 clones, with just under 95% occurring only once. Here the sequenced sample was CD4+ T cells from peripheral blood mononuclear cells, taken before pregnancy. This TCR was recovered from a female donor with multiple sclerosis, enrolled in a pregnancy study. The rearrangement links TRBV5-5 to TRBJ2-7; D perhaps matches TRBD2 (6 bases). The CDR3 DNA follows: TGTGCCAGCAGCTTAAGGACTAAACCAGCCCTCTACGAGCAGTACTTC. Its translation: CASSLRTKPALYEQYF.